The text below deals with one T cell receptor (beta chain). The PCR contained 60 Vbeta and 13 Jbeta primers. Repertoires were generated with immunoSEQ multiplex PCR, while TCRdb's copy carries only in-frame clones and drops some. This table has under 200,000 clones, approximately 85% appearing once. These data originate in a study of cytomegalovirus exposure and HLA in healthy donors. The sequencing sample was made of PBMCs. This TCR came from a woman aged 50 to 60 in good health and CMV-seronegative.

For the CDR3, the DNA is TGTGCCAGCACGGCTAGCGGACTCTACGAGCAGTACTTC. As protein: CASTASGLYEQYF. The genes are TRBV2 and TRBJ2-7, with TRBD2 identical over 7 bases. Germline V CDR1 and CDR2: SNHLY, FYNNEI. The junction had 6 bases not matched to a gene; V was cut back by 7 bases and J by 3 bases. The CDR3 loop spans 13 amino acids.